A selection of T cell receptor beta chains follows, all from one sample in a study of T cells in Graves' hyperthyroidism and ophthalmopathy. Each CDR3 protein gets one entry after TCRdb re-called the multiplex PCR reads with MiXCR. The data hold a few hundred thousand distinct CDR3 sequences, with roughly 20% observed a single time. Sample: blood. These receptors all stem from a man aged 18 to 35 with Graves' hyperthyroidism. Each CDR3 is given with its conserved first and last residue. D genes are given only for firm matches. For some rows the clone size is stated as once, few or many, or as a class when expanded; others skip it.

clone_size	d_call	cdr3_length	j_call	v_call	cdr3_nt	cdr3_aa
many	.	15	TRBJ2-7	TRBV6-6	TGTGCCAGCAGTTCAGGGATATCTGAGGGCTACGAGCAGTACTTC	CASSSGISEGYEQYF
many	.	13	TRBJ1-1	TRBV19	TGTGCCAGTGCAGGGACGGCGGACACTGAAGCTTTCTTT	CASAGTADTEAFF
.	.	12	TRBJ2-5	TRBV27	TGTGCCAGCAGTTCGGCTGATGCGACCCAGTACTTC	CASSSADATQYF
.	.	13	TRBJ1-5	TRBV20-1	TGCAGTGCAGTTAGGGGCGAAGATCAGCCCCAGCATTTT	CSAVRGEDQPQHF
many	.	14	TRBJ1-1	TRBV29-1	TGCAGCGGGTTGAGGAGGGAAGAAGGGGAGAAAGCTTTCTTT	CSGLRREEGEKAFF
many	TRBD1	14	TRBJ1-1	TRBV10-3	TGTGCCACCTCGGGACAGGGTTTGAACACTGAAGCTTTCTTT	CATSGQGLNTEAFF
many	.	15	TRBJ1-2	TRBV6-1	TGTGCCAGCAGTGAACCCTCCCGATCCAGCGATTGCTACACCTTC	CASSEPSRSSDCYTF
.	.	14	TRBJ1-1	TRBV19	TGTGCCAGTAGTATAGCCCCCGGGCAGTCACGCGCTTTCTTT	CASSIAPGQSRAFF
.	.	13	TRBJ2-2	TRBV6-1	TGTGCCAGCAGTCCCACCCTACTGCGGGAGCTGTTTTTT	CASSPTLLRELFF
many	.	12	TRBJ1-5	TRBV18	TGTGCCAGCTCACCGGCAGATCAGCCCCAGCATTTT	CASSPADQPQHF
many	.	16	TRBJ1-1	TRBV5-1	TGCGCCAGCAGCTTGGAACCACCAGGGGTGGACACTGAAGCTTTCTTT	CASSLEPPGVDTEAFF
many	.	13	TRBJ1-2	TRBV28	TGTGCCAGCAGCTTATGGGGGGCTGGTGGCTACACCTTC	CASSLWGAGGYTF
.	.	15	TRBJ1-2	TRBV6-1	TGTGCCAGCAGGAGCGATCAACAGGGATTCTATGGCTACACCTTC	CASRSDQQGFYGYTF
many	TRBD1	16	TRBJ2-5	TRBV6-1	TGTGCCAGCAGTGAAGTGTTGGGGACAGGGGGTGAGACCCAGTACTTC	CASSEVLGTGGETQYF
.	.	14	TRBJ1-1	TRBV18	TGTGCCAGCTCACCACCAGGGCTGAGTACTGAAGCTTTCTTT	CASSPPGLSTEAFF
many	.	14	TRBJ1-5	TRBV2	TGTGCCAGCAGTAGGACAGTCGGCAATCAGCCCCAGCATTTT	CASSRTVGNQPQHF
many	.	16	TRBJ1-4	TRBV7-8	TGTGCCAGCAGCTCCTTCCTCAGGGCAACTAATGAAAAACTGTTTTTT	CASSSFLRATNEKLFF